Listed below are T cell receptor beta chains from one sample, sequenced in a study of a mutant IDH1 vaccine in newly diagnosed glioma. No cognate antigen is known for these TCRs. The method was immunoSEQ multiplex PCR; TCRdb's version includes in-frame clones alone and lacks a portion of them. Of about 74,000 clones listed, around 90% are singletons. The sample was PBMCs, taken from a glioma patient whose treatment included an IDH1 peptide vaccine. These TCRs come from a man in his thirties or forties with glioma. Each CDR3 is given with its conserved first and last residue. The D gene is left open where the match is weak. Size tells how often a clone was seen (once, few, many) or the class of an expanded clone, and some rows leave it out.

>TRBJ2-6|TRBV7-9|once|-
CASSGGANVLTF
TGTGCCAGCTCCGGGGGGGCCAACGTCCTGACTTTC
>TRBJ2-6|TRBV30|-|-
CAWGIRDTYPGANVLTF
TGTGCCTGGGGGATCCGGGACACGTACCCTGGGGCCAACGTCCTGACTTTC
>TRBJ2-2|TRBV5-1|-|-
CASSLVMSGNTGELFF
TGCGCCAGCAGCTTGGTCATGTCGGGGAACACCGGGGAGCTGTTTTTT
>TRBJ2-2|TRBV7-6|once|TRBD2
CASSLTSGRRNTGELFF
TGTGCCAGCAGCTTGACTAGCGGGAGGAGGAACACCGGGGAGCTGTTTTTT
>TRBJ1-6|TRBV2|-|TRBD1
CASSEWMGQSSSYNSPLHF
TGTGCCAGCAGTGAATGGATGGGACAGTCCTCCTCCTATAATTCACCCCTCCACTTT
>TRBJ1-2|TRBV28|few|-
CASNTANYGYTF
TGTGCCAGCAACACAGCTAACTATGGCTACACCTTC
>TRBJ2-5|TRBV7-9|once|-
CASSLAEGGETQYF
TGTGCCAGCAGCTTAGCGGAAGGGGGAGAGACCCAGTACTTC
>TRBJ1-1|TRBV6-1|-|-
CASSRTANTEAFF
TGTGCCAGCAGTCGGACAGCAAACACTGAAGCTTTCTTT
>TRBJ2-1|TRBV7-6|-|TRBD2
CASSDDGRANRNEQFF
TGTGCCAGCAGCGACGACGGGAGGGCTAATAGGAATGAGCAGTTCTTC
>TRBJ2-7|TRBV7-9|-|-
CASSFPGDYEQYF
TGTGCCAGCAGCTTTCCGGGGGACTACGAGCAGTACTTC
>TRBJ2-1|TRBV6-1|-|TRBD2
CASSERLAENEQFF
TGTGCCAGCAGTGAACGGCTAGCGGAAAATGAGCAGTTCTTC
>TRBJ2-7|TRBV2|few|-
CASSEGRLYEQYF
TGTGCCAGCAGTGAAGGCAGGTTGTACGAGCAGTACTTC
>TRBJ1-6|TRBV5-1|-|TRBD1
CASSLVQGVGSPLHF
TGCGCCAGCAGCTTGGTCCAGGGGGTAGGGTCACCCCTCCACTTT
>TRBJ2-5|TRBV28|-|TRBD2
CAIHGTRGETQYF
TGTGCCATCCACGGGACTAGGGGGGAGACCCAGTACTTC
>TRBJ2-3|TRBV19|-|TRBD2
CASSGRGLAGRSSTQYF
TGTGCCAGTAGTGGCAGGGGACTAGCCGGACGGTCGTCTACGCAGTATTTT
>TRBJ1-4|TRBV10-3|once|TRBD1
CAIRDRGDEKLFF
TGTGCCATCAGGGACAGGGGCGATGAAAAACTGTTTTTT
>TRBJ1-2|TRBV4-3|-|-
CASSQGLRTTTGRGLFDYTF
TGCGCCAGCAGCCAGGGTCTAAGGACTACCACCGGGCGTGGTCTCTTTGACTACACCTTC
>TRBJ2-7|TRBV18|few|TRBD2
CASSTTFGRIYEQYF
TGTGCCAGCTCCACCACGTTCGGGAGGATATACGAGCAGTACTTC
>TRBJ1-3|TRBV5-1|-|-
CASSLAGISGNTIYF
TGCGCCAGCAGCTTGGCCGGCATCTCTGGAAACACCATATATTTT
>TRBJ1-4|TRBV28|-|TRBD1
CASDRGRGNEKLFF
TGTGCCAGCGACAGGGGCAGGGGGAATGAAAAACTGTTTTTT
>TRBJ1-1|TRBV6-4|once|-
CASSETENTEAFF
TGTGCCAGCAGTGAGACAGAAAACACTGAAGCTTTCTTT